Below, one T cell receptor beta chain is given with its context. The sample comes from a study of shared T cell receptors in the human thymus. The V gene end was trimmed by 5 bases and the J gene end by 5 bases; junction bases not matched to a gene: 13. The length of the CDR3 is 16 residues. Germline V gene data show CDR1 as SEHNR and CDR2 as FQNEAQ (reference sequence). Sequencing was performed with immunoSEQ multiplex PCR; in TCRdb, only in-frame clones are kept and a portion is missing. The sample has 500,000 to 550,000 clones, around three quarters seen once; the top ten hold more than 0.01%. Another study also made use of these data, one on human thymus T cells. That report notes: Infants, healthy and Finnish, who were having corrective surgery for congenital heart defects served as donors. Resections removed during corrective heart surgery provided the thymus tissue used. Biased V and J segment usage appeared in thymus and peripheral blood. Related research has reported that thymic repertoires overlap highly among unrelated individuals.

The gene calls are TRBV7-9 and TRBJ2-7, with 9 bases matching TRBD1. The receptor was isolated from a boy younger than two with a congenital heart defect. Source material: thymocytes. CDR3 DNA sequence: TGTGCCAGCAGCCCAGAGTTGGACAGGGGTAGGAACGAGCAGTACTTC. Translated, it gives CASSPELDRGRNEQYF.